The rows below give T cell receptor beta chains drawn from one sample of a study of cytomegalovirus exposure and HLA in healthy donors. TCRdb's table, derived via immunoSEQ multiplex PCR, lists solely in-frame clones and lacks some. Counted here are about 140,000 clones, 76% occurring once; the ten biggest clones make up about 3.8%. Input material: PBMCs. The receptors shown here come from a man aged 18 to 29 in good health and CMV-seronegative. Each CDR3 is given with its conserved first and last residue. Fields, in order: V gene, clone size, J gene, D gene, CDR3 DNA, CDR3 protein. D genes are given only for firm matches. Size is stated for part of the rows, as once, few or many counts, or as a class when the clone is expanded.

>TRBV14|few|TRBJ2-1|TRBD1
TGTGCCAGCAGCCAAGGCAGGGGGTGGTCCTACAATGAGCAGTTCTTC
CASSQGRGWSYNEQFF
>TRBV5-1|.|TRBJ2-1|.
TGCGCCAGCAGCCGCGGATTAGCGACGTCCTACAATGAGCAGTTCTTC
CASSRGLATSYNEQFF
>TRBV6-5|.|TRBJ2-3|TRBD2
TGTGCCAGCAGTGGTAGCGGGGGGGACGCAGATACGCAGTATTTT
CASSGSGGDADTQYF
>TRBV6-1|.|TRBJ2-3|TRBD2
TGTGCCAGCAGTGAAGAGCGGTGGCGGGAGGATGGAGATACGCAGTATTTT
CASSEERWREDGDTQYF
>TRBV7-3|.|TRBJ2-5|.
TGTGCCAGCAGCCTCGGACAGCAAGAGACCCAGTACTTC
CASSLGQQETQYF
>TRBV27|.|TRBJ2-1|TRBD2
TGTGCCAGCAGTTTATGGGGCGGGAGTAGGTACAATGAGCAGTTCTTC
CASSLWGGSRYNEQFF
>TRBV4-1|.|TRBJ2-7|.
TGCGCCAGCAGCCAAGACCTTGCGCGACACTCTAAATCCGGCGAGCAGTACTTC
CASSQDLARHSKSGEQYF
>TRBV5-1|.|TRBJ1-6|TRBD1
TGCGCCAGCAGACGGACAGGGGATAATTCACCCCTCCACTTT
CASRRTGDNSPLHF
>TRBV28|.|TRBJ1-1|.
TGTGCCAGCAGCTTGTCGGGAATTGAAGCTTTCTTT
CASSLSGIEAFF
>TRBV30|.|TRBJ2-7|.
TGTGCCTGGAGTGTACCGGCCGGGTGGTACTACGAGCAGTACTTC
CAWSVPAGWYYEQYF
>TRBV30|.|TRBJ1-2|TRBD1
TGTGCCTGGAGGACTTCAGGGGGCGACTATGGCTACACCTTC
CAWRTSGGDYGYTF
>TRBV6-6|.|TRBJ1-2|.
TGTGCCAGCAGTTACCTAAATAACTATGGCTACACCTTC
CASSYLNNYGYTF
>TRBV19|.|TRBJ1-1|.
TGTGCCAGTAGTATTTGGGGGGTTCTGACTGAAGCTTTCTTT
CASSIWGVLTEAFF
>TRBV5-1|.|TRBJ1-2|TRBD1
TGCGCCAGCAGCATGACAGGGGGAGACTATGGCTACACCTTC
CASSMTGGDYGYTF
>TRBV6-6|.|TRBJ2-7|.
TGTGCCAGCACGGAAGCGGACGGAATCTACGAGCAGTACTTC
CASTEADGIYEQYF
>TRBV2|once|TRBJ2-4|TRBD2
TGTGCCAGGGGACTAGCGGGTGCGCCGCAAGCCAAAAACATTCAGTACTTC
CARGLAGAPQAKNIQYF
>TRBV5-6|few|TRBJ2-7|TRBD1
TGTGCCAGCAGCTTGGGACAGGGGGCCTACGAGCAGTACTTC
CASSLGQGAYEQYF
>TRBV18|.|TRBJ1-2|TRBD1
TGTGCCAGCTCACCACGACAGGGAGAAGACTATGGCTACACCTTC
CASSPRQGEDYGYTF
>TRBV9|.|TRBJ2-7|.
TGTGCCAGCAGCGTAGCTGGGAGTGCTAGCGAGCAGTACTTC
CASSVAGSASEQYF
>TRBV28|.|TRBJ1-1|.
TGTGCCAGCAGTTTAGGGTGGGGGAGGCCGAACCCTGAAGCTTTCTTT
CASSLGWGRPNPEAFF
>TRBV18|.|TRBJ2-5|.
TGTGCCAGCTCACCAGAGTCCCCAGAGACCCAGTACTTC
CASSPESPETQYF
>TRBV6-6|.|TRBJ2-1|.
TGTGCCAGCAGTTTTTTGGGACTGGGTTACAATGAGCAGTTCTTC
CASSFLGLGYNEQFF
>TRBV5-1|.|TRBJ2-2|TRBD1
TGCGCCAGCAGCTCCCGCGGGACAGGGGAAACCGGGGAGCTGTTTTTT
CASSSRGTGETGELFF
>TRBV27|.|TRBJ2-7|TRBD1
TGTGCCAGCAGTCTCAGGGGGACGCGAACCTACGAGCAGTACTTC
CASSLRGTRTYEQYF
>TRBV5-1|.|TRBJ2-1|TRBD2
TGCGCCAGCAGCTTGGTAACGACGGGGGGGGCTTTTGGCTCCTACAATGAGCAGTTCTTC
CASSLVTTGGAFGSYNEQFF
>TRBV7-9|once|TRBJ2-5|.
TGTGCCAGCAGCTTAGAACTAGTTGAGACCCAGTACTTC
CASSLELVETQYF
>TRBV28|few|TRBJ2-7|TRBD1
TGTGCCAGCAGTTTACGGACAGGGGTCTCGGCCGAGCAGTACTTC
CASSLRTGVSAEQYF
>TRBV5-5|once|TRBJ2-7|TRBD1
TGTGCCAGCAGCTTGTCTGAGGGGACAGGGGAAAACGAGCAGTACTTC
CASSLSEGTGENEQYF